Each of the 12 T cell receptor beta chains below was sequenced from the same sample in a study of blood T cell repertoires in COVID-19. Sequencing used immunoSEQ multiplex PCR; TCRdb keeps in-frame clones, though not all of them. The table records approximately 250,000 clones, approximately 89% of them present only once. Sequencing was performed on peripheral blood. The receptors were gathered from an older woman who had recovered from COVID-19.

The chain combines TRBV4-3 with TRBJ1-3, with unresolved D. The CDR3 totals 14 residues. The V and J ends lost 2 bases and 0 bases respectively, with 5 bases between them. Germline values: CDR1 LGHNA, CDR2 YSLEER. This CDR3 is CASSQYSSGNTIYF. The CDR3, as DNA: TGCGCCAGCAGCCAATACAGCTCTGGAAACACCATATATTTT.

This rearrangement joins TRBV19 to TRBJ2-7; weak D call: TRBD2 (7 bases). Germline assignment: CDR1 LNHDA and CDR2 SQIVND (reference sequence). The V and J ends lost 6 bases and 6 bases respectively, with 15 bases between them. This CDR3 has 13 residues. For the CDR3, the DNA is TGTGCCAGTAGCAGCTCCCGGGGGGCCGAGCAGTACTTC. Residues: CASSSSRGAEQYF.

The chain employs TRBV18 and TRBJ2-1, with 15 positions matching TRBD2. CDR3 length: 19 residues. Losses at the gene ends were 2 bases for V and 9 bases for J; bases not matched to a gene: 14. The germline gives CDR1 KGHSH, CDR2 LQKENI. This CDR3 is CASSPIFGLAGGPNSEQFF. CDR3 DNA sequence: TGTGCCAGCTCACCAATATTCGGACTAGCGGGGGGGCCTAACTCTGAGCAGTTCTTC.

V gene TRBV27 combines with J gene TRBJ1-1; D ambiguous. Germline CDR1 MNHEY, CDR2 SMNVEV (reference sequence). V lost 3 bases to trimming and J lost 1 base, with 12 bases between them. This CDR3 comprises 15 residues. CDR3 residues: CASSFAGIGNTEAFF. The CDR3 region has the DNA TGTGCCAGCAGTTTTGCAGGTATCGGGAACACTGAAGCTTTCTTT.

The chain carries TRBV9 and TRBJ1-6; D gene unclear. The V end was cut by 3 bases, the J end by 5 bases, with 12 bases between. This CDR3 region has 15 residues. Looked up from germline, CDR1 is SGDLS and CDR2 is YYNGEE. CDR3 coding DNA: TGTGCCAGCAGCGCCATCCCCGGAGATAATTCACCCCTCCACTTT. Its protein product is CASSAIPGDNSPLHF.

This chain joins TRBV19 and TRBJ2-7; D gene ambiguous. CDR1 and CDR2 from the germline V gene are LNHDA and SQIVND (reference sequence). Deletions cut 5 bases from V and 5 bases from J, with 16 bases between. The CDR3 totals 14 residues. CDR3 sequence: CASSPISGFDEQYF. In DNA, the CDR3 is TGTGCCAGTAGTCCTATATCCGGGTTTGACGAGCAGTACTTC.

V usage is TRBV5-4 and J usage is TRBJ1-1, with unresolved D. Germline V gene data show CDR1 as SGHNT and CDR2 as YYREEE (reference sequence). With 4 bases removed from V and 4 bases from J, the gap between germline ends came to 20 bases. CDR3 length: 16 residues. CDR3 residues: CASSQIVEGRTTEAFF. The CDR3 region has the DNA TGTGCCAGCAGCCAAATCGTGGAGGGTCGGACCACTGAAGCTTTCTTT.

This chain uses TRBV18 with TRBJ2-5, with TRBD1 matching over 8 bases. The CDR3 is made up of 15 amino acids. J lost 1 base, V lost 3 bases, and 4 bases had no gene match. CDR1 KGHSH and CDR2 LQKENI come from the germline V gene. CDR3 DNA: TGTGCCAGCTCACCTGGGACAGGCCCCCAAGAGACCCAGTACTTC. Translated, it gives CASSPGTGPQETQYF.

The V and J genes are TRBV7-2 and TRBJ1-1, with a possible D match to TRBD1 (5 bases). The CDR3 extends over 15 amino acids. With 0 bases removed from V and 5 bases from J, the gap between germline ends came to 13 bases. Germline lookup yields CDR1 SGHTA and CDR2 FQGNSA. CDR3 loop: CASSLAPSGLTEAFF. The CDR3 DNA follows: TGTGCCAGCAGCTTAGCCCCGTCAGGGTTAACTGAAGCTTTCTTT.

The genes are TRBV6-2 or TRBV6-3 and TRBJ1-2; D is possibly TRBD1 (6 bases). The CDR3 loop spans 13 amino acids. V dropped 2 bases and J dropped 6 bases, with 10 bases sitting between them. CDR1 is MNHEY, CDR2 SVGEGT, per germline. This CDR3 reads CASSYLSGDGYTF. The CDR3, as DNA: TGTGCCAGCAGTTACCTGTCAGGGGATGGCTACACCTTC.

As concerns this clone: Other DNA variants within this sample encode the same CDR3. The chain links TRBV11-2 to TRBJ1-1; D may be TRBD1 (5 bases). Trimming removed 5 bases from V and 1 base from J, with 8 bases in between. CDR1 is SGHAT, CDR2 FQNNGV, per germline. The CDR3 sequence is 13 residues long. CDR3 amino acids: CASSQQGNTEAFF. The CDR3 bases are TGTGCCAGCAGCCAGCAGGGGAACACTGAAGCTTTCTTT.

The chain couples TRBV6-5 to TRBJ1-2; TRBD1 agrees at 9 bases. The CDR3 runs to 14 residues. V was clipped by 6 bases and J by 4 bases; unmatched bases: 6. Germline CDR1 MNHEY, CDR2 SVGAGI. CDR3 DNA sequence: TGTGCCAGCAGAGAGCCGGGACAGGGCTATGGCTACACCTTC. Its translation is CASREPGQGYGYTF.